The subject of this entry is one T cell receptor (beta chain). The V and J ends lost 5 bases and 10 bases respectively, with 17 bases between them. The CDR3 spans 14 residues. Germline V gene lookup returns CDR1 SEHNR and CDR2 FQNEAQ (reference sequence). Sequenced by immunoSEQ multiplex PCR; TCRdb stores in-frame clones only, minus some. This sample has about 22,000 clones, with about 90% found just once. The sample is drawn from a study of untreated major depressive disorder. Controls scored 5 or less on a depressive symptom inventory and never had mood disorders. Magnetic negative selection enriched CD4+ T cells from thawed PBMCs.

The chain employs TRBV7-9 and TRBJ1-4; D gene unclear. The material sequenced was CD4+ T cells from PBMCs. This TCR derives from a middle-aged woman in good health. The CDR3 is CASSPAMASGKLFF. The CDR3 bases are TGTGCCAGCAGCCCTGCGATGGCGAGCGGAAAACTGTTTTTT.